Each of the 24 T cell receptor beta chains below was sequenced from the same sample in a study of beta chain features in type 1 diabetes (dated by TCRdb to the late 2010s). The library was obtained by the immunoSEQ multiplex PCR assay. The entire isolated RNA was reverse transcribed using the High Capacity cDNA Reverse Transcription Kit, and thus expressed TCRB transcripts were sequenced. The table comes from immuneACCESS by way of TCRdb, which keeps in-frame sequences with V and J called. Part of the clones is missing from these tables; in studies checked, under half for an unresolved V gene and the rest for unknown reasons. Counted in this sample were about 620,000 clones; around 15% of them appeared once. Under 0.095% of the sample rests with the top ten. Source material: naive CD4+ T cells from blood. The sample's cell subset or site label is to be understood as: true naive CD4+ T cells. Receptors were obtained from a man aged 18 to 30 in good health.

This sequence joins TRBV5-6 and TRBJ1-1; D is unclear. Germline values: CDR1 SGHDT, CDR2 YYEEEE. Trimming took 4 bases from V and 3 from J, leaving 13 bases between them. The CDR3 is 14 residues long. The CDR3 region has the DNA TGTGCCAGCAGCCGTGGCCGGTGGTACACTGAAGCTTTCTTT. It encodes CASSRGRWYTEAFF.

This clone was seen a few times. The J gene is TRBJ2-1, the V gene TRBV4-3; 9 nucleotides match TRBD2. J was trimmed by 6 bases and V by 1 base; bases with no gene match: 13. The CDR3 is made up of 18 amino acids. Germline values: CDR1 LGHNA, CDR2 YSLEER. The CDR3 coding sequence is TGCGCCAGCAGCCAAGCCAAGGGCGGGAGGGCTATTGCCAATGAGCAGTTCTTC. Amino acids: CASSQAKGGRAIANEQFF.

A few counts support this clone. The rearrangement joins TRBV4-2 to TRBJ2-1; D unclear. In germline, CDR1 is LGHNA, CDR2 YNFKEQ. This CDR3 has 14 residues. The V and J ends lost 0 bases and 10 bases respectively, with 13 bases between them. The CDR3 here is CASSQDRSFWEQFF. CDR3 in DNA: TGTGCCAGCAGCCAAGATCGATCCTTCTGGGAGCAGTTCTTC.

This rearrangement joins TRBV5-1 to TRBJ2-5; no clear D. V dropped 4 bases and J dropped 2 bases, with 6 bases sitting between them. CDR3 length equals 12 residues. Germline V gene data show CDR1 as SGHRS and CDR2 as YFSETQ. The CDR3 sequence is CASSQIQETQYF. Here the CDR3 DNA reads TGCGCCAGCAGCCAGATACAAGAGACCCAGTACTTC.

The chain uses TRBV5-1 and TRBJ2-1, with TRBD2 as a possible D gene (6 bases). V gave up 6 bases and J gave up 0 bases, with 13 bases separating them. CDR1 is SGHRS, CDR2 YFSETQ, per germline. This CDR3 contains 15 residues. CDR3 nucleotides: TGCGCCAGCACCCCGGGAGCCCGCTCCTACAATGAGCAGTTCTTC. Translated, it gives CASTPGARSYNEQFF.

This clone came up a few times. J is TRBJ2-5 and V is TRBV10-3; the D call may be TRBD1 or TRBD2 (5 bases each). CDR3 length: 14 amino acids. V lost 6 bases to trimming and J lost 5 bases, with 16 bases between them. Germline V gene data show CDR1 as ENHRY and CDR2 as SYGVKD. Here the CDR3 DNA reads TGTGCCATCAGGGGAGACAGATATGGGGAGACCCAGTACTTC. Encoded protein: CAIRGDRYGETQYF.

V gene TRBV4-3 combines with J gene TRBJ2-2, with 12 bases identical to TRBD2. CDR1 and CDR2 (germline): LGHNA, YSLEER. Trimming removed 6 bases from V and 1 base from J; junction bases left unmatched: 0. The CDR3 sequence is 15 residues long. In DNA form, the CDR3 reads TGCGCCAGCAGACTAGCGGGAGGGAACACCGGGGAGCTGTTTTTT. This gives the protein CASRLAGGNTGELFF.

CDR3 bases: TGTGCCAGCAGCCGAACGAGTGGCTACACCTTC. Its translation is CASSRTSGYTF. This rearrangement joins TRBV7-2 to TRBJ1-2; D is ambiguous. V was trimmed by 5 bases and J by 7 bases, leaving 8 bases between them. The CDR3 covers 11 residues. Germline V CDR1 and CDR2: SGHTA, FQGNSA.

The chain carries TRBV5-4 and TRBJ1-3; D is ambiguous. The CDR3 totals 15 residues. Trimming pared 0 bases from V and 0 bases from J, leaving 7 bases between. Germline CDR1 SGHNT, CDR2 YYREEE (reference sequence). Here the CDR3 DNA reads TGTGCCAGCAGCTTGGAAAGGATCTCTGGAAACACCATATATTTT. Protein product: CASSLERISGNTIYF.

The CDR3 bases are TGTGCCAGCAGCTTAAGGAATAGGGCGTGGGATACGCAGTATTTT. It translates to CASSLRNRAWDTQYF. The gene calls are TRBV7-3 and TRBJ2-3, with D hard to call. The length of the CDR3 is 15 residues. Germline CDR1 is SGHTA and CDR2 is FQGTGA. Trimming cost V 1 base and J 6 bases, with 14 bases left between them.

This clone has ten or more counts. The sample carries other DNA sequences with the same CDR3. The chain employs TRBV7-9 and TRBJ2-6; D remains ambiguous. The V and J ends lost 6 bases and 0 bases respectively, with 6 bases between them. From germline, CDR1 is SEHNR and CDR2 FQNEAQ (reference sequence). The CDR3 totals 14 residues. Here the CDR3 DNA reads TGTGCCAGCAGTTTGGACTCTGGGGCCAACGTCCTGACTTTC. Translated: CASSLDSGANVLTF.

The chain carries TRBV4-2 and TRBJ2-5; possible D gene TRBD2, 5 bases. Trimming removed 3 bases from V and 7 bases from J, with 9 bases in between. CDR1 LGHNA and CDR2 YNFKEQ come from the germline V gene. The CDR3 is made up of 12 amino acids. The CDR3 DNA reads TGTGCCAGCAGCCATGAAAGCGGGACCCAGTACTTC. Encoded protein: CASSHESGTQYF.

On this clone itself: The identical CDR3 is also encoded by other nucleotide sequences in the sample. The chain carries TRBV7-2 and TRBJ2-4; D is undetermined. The CDR3 sequence is 16 residues long. V lost 5 bases and J 0 bases, leaving 14 bases between the germline ends. In germline, CDR1 is SGHTA, CDR2 FQGNSA. CDR3 amino acids: CASSPGQRLAKNIQYF. DNA for the CDR3: TGTGCCAGCAGCCCCGGGCAGAGACTAGCCAAAAACATTCAGTACTTC.

A few counts support this clone. The chain employs TRBV18 and TRBJ2-5; D call uncertain. The length of the CDR3 is 15 residues. From germline, CDR1 is KGHSH and CDR2 LQKENI. Trimming cost V 3 bases and J 7 bases, with 18 bases left between them. CDR3 nucleotide sequence: TGTGCCAGCTCACCCGTTTCGACGGCGGTGGGGACCCAGTACTTC. Translated: CASSPVSTAVGTQYF.

The chain employs TRBV7-9 and TRBJ2-1, with TRBD2 matching over 8 bases. With V trimmed by 1 base and J by 3 bases, 5 bases remained unmatched. CDR1 is SEHNR, CDR2 FQNEAQ, per germline (reference sequence). This CDR3 is built from 16 residues. The CDR3 loop reads CASSLGVAGSYNEQFF. The CDR3 DNA follows: TGTGCCAGCAGCTTAGGGGTAGCGGGGAGCTACAATGAGCAGTTCTTC.

Only a few counts were recorded for this clone. V gene TRBV7-2 combines with J gene TRBJ1-4, with 9 bases identical to TRBD1. The CDR3 runs 15 residues. CDR1 and CDR2 (germline): SGHTA, FQGNSA. Losses at the gene ends were 4 bases for V and 8 bases for J; bases not matched to a gene: 8. In nucleotides, the CDR3 is TGTGCCAGCAGCTCCGGACAGGGGAGATGGGAAAAACTGTTTTTT. The encoded protein is CASSSGQGRWEKLFF.

The gene calls are TRBV25-1 and TRBJ1-3; D may be TRBD1 (5 bases). Trimming removed 2 bases from V and 1 base from J, with 15 bases in between. Germline V CDR1 and CDR2: MGHDK, SYGVNS. The CDR3 has 17 amino acids. This chain's CDR3 is CASSEGAVFRSGNTIYF. The CDR3 DNA reads TGTGCCAGCAGTGAAGGGGCAGTTTTTCGTTCTGGAAACACCATATATTTT.

This chain joins TRBV28 and TRBJ1-2; 7 bases line up with TRBD1. Germline loops: CDR1 MDHEN, CDR2 SYDVKM. Trimming cost V 11 bases and J 9 bases; bases outside gene matches: 6. This CDR3 has 10 amino acids. The CDR3: CAVQGFSYTF. The CDR3 DNA reads TGTGCCGTACAGGGGTTTAGCTACACCTTC.

This clone was observed a few times. This chain uses TRBV18 with TRBJ2-5; D ambiguous. The CDR3 totals 15 residues. Trimming took off 3 bases at V and 3 bases at J, with 14 bases between the two ends. Looked up from germline, CDR1 is KGHSH and CDR2 is LQKENI. Written as DNA, the CDR3 is TGTGCCAGCTCACCTTTCCAGCGTCTGGAAGAGACCCAGTACTTC. Translated: CASSPFQRLEETQYF. Combining the CDR3 with reference TRBV18 and TRBJ2-5 gives the whole variable domain NAGVMQNPRHLVRRRGQEARLRCSPMKGHSHVYWYRQLPEEGLKFMVYLQKENIIDESGMPKERFSAEFPKEGPSILRIQQVVRGDSAAYFCASSPFQRLEETQYFGPGTRLLVL.

This clone turned up a few times. V and J are TRBV28 and TRBJ1-4; tentatively, D is TRBD1 (5 bases). V lost 5 bases and J lost 10, with 11 bases in between. Looked up from germline, CDR1 is MDHEN and CDR2 is SYDVKM. The CDR3 is 12 amino acids. In nucleotides, the CDR3 is TGTGCCAGCAGTGGTCGGGGGAGAAAACTGTTTTTT. Amino acids: CASSGRGRKLFF.

This clone was detected only a few times. The chain is built from TRBV4-1 and TRBJ2-2, with 12 positions matching TRBD1. V gave up 6 bases and J gave up 6 bases; unmatched junction bases: 11. The CDR3 length is 17 residues. Germline V gene sequence: CDR1 MGHRA, CDR2 YSYEKL. Here the CDR3 DNA reads TGCGCCAGCAGGTTGAGTCCGGGACAGGGGGCGGCCGGGGAGCTGTTTTTT. Residues: CASRLSPGQGAAGELFF.

The rearrangement joins TRBV7-2 to TRBJ2-7; no clear D. This CDR3 is 15 amino acids long. Trimming removed 1 base from V and 2 bases from J, with 12 bases in between. CDR1 is SGHTA and CDR2 is FQGNSA in the germline V gene. CDR3 amino acids: CASSLGVSFAYEQYF. CDR3 bases: TGTGCCAGCAGCTTAGGAGTGAGCTTCGCCTACGAGCAGTACTTC.

J is TRBJ2-1 and V is TRBV11-3, with D hard to call. The germline gives CDR1 SGHNT, CDR2 YENEEA. V lost 3 bases to trimming and J lost 1 base, with 7 bases between them. The CDR3 covers 14 residues. The CDR3 protein is CASSLRQSYNEQFF. The CDR3 DNA reads as TGTGCCAGCAGCTTGAGACAATCCTACAATGAGCAGTTCTTC.

Only a few counts were recorded for this clone. The chain uses TRBV6-5 and TRBJ2-1; unclear D gene. V lost 6 bases to trimming and J lost 0 bases, with 6 bases between them. The CDR3 loop spans 13 amino acids. Germline loops: CDR1 MNHEY, CDR2 SVGAGI. The CDR3 loop reads CASRGSSYNEQFF. The CDR3, as DNA: TGTGCCAGCAGGGGCAGCTCCTACAATGAGCAGTTCTTC.